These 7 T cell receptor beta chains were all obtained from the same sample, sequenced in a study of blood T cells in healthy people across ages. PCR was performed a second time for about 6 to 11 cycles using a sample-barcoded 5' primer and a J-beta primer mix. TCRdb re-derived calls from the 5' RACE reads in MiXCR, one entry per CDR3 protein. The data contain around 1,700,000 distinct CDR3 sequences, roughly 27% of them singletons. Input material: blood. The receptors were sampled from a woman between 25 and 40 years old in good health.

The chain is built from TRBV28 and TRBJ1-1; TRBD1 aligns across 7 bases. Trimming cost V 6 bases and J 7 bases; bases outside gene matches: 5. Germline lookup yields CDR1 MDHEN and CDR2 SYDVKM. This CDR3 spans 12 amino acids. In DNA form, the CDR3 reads TGTGCCAGCAGGGACGGACAGGTTGAAGCTTTCTTT. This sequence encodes CASRDGQVEAFF.

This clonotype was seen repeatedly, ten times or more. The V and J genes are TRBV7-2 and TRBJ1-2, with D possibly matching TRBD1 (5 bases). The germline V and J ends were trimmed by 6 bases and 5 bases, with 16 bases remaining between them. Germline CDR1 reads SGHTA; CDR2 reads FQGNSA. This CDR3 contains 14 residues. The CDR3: CASRGIRGSYGYTF. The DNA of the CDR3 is TGTGCCAGCAGGGGTATCCGGGGGTCTTATGGCTACACCTTC.

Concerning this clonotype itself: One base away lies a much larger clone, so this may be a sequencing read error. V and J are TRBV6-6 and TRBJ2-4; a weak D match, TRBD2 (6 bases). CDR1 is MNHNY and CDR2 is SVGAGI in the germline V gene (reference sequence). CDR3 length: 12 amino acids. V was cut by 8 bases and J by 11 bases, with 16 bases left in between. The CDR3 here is CASSGGTDVQYF. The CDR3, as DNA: TGTGCCAGCTCTGGCGGGACGGACGTTCAGTACTTC.

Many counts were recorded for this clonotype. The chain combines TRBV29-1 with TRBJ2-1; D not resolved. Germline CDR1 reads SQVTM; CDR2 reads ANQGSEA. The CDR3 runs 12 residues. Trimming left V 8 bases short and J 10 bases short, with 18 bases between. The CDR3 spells CSLAVGFGEQFF. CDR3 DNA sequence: TGCAGCCTTGCCGTCGGTTTCGGGGAGCAGTTCTTC.

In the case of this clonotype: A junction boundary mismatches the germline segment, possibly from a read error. CDR3 bases: TGCAGTGCTCCCGGGGGGTCCGGCACAAATACGCAGTATTTT. It encodes CSAPGGSGTNTQYF. The V call is TRBV20-1, the J call TRBJ2-3; TRBD2 agrees at 7 bases. Germline assignment: CDR1 DFQATT and CDR2 SNEGSKA (reference sequence). This CDR3 is 14 amino acids long.

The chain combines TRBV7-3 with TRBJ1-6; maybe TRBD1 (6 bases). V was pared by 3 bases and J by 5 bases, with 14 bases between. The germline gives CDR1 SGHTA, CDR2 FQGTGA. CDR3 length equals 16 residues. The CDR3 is CASSFETGTNNSPLHF. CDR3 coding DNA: TGTGCCAGCAGCTTCGAGACCGGGACAAATAATTCACCCCTCCACTTT.

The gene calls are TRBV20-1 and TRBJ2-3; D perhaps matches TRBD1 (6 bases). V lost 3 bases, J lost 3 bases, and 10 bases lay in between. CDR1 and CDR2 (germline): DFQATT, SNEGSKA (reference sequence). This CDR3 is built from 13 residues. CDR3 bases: TGCAGTGCTAGGGGACAAAGGACAGATACGCAGTATTTT. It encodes CSARGQRTDTQYF.